This TCR beta chain derives from a study of blood T cell repertoires in COVID-19. Overall study: Researchers got acute and convalescent COVID-19 samples from the United States, Italy and Spain. T cells, B-cell-depleted T cells, or PBMCs provided the cDNA or gDNA that served as material.

The germline V gene encodes CDR1 MGHRA and CDR2 YSYEKL. This CDR3 has 17 residues. V lost 4 bases to trimming and J lost 4 bases; unmatched junction nucleotides: 6. Per the original data handling: Scientists estimated how many nucleated cells there were by amplifying reference gene primers. Using immunoSEQ multiplex PCR, the repertoire was profiled, and TCRdb retains in-frame clones only, with some absent. Clonal size and the V and J genes are those of that table, whereas D and trimming came from the DNA. The sample holds about 300,000 clones; around 88% are singletons and the top ten take around 1.7%.

V usage is TRBV4-1 and J usage is TRBJ2-2, with 13 bases aligning to TRBD2. The sequenced sample was peripheral blood. This TCR was recovered from a woman between 50 and 59 years old with acute or convalescent COVID-19. In DNA, the CDR3 is TGCGCCAGCAGCCGAGGACTAGCGGGAGTCGGCACCGGGGAGCTGTTTTTT. This encodes CASSRGLAGVGTGELFF.